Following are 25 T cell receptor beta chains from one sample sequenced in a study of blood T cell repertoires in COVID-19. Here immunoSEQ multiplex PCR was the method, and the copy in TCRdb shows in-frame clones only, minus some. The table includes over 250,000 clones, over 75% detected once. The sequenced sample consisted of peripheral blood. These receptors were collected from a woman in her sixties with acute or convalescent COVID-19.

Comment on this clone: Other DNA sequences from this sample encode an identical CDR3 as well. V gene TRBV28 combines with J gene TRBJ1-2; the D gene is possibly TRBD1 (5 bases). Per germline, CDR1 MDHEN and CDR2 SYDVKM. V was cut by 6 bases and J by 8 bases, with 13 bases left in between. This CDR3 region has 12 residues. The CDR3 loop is CASSPTGGGYTF. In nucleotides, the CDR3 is TGTGCCAGCAGCCCTACCGGGGGGGGCTACACCTTC.

CDR3 sequence: CASSPRDRVYGYTF. In DNA form, the CDR3 reads TGTGCCAGCAGCCCGCGGGACAGGGTTTATGGCTACACCTTC. The chain combines TRBV5-4 with TRBJ1-2; 9 nucleotides line up with TRBD1. The J segment lost 5 bases and the V segment lost 4 bases, leaving 6 bases of the junction unmatched. Germline CDR1 is SGHNT and CDR2 is YYREEE (reference sequence). This CDR3 spans 14 amino acids.

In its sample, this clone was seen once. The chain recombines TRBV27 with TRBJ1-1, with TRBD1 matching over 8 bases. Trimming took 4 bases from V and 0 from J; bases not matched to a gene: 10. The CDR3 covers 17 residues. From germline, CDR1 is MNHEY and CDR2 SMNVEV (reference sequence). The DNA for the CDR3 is TGTGCCAGCAGTTACTCGACAGGGGCGAGGGTGAACACTGAAGCTTTCTTT. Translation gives CASSYSTGARVNTEAFF.

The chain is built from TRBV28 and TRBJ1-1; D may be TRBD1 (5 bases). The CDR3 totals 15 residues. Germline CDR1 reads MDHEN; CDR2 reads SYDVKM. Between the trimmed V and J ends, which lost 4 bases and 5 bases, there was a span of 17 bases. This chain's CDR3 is CASSSTRRVLTEAFF. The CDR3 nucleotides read TGTGCCAGCAGTTCGACCCGCAGGGTCCTTACTGAAGCTTTCTTT.

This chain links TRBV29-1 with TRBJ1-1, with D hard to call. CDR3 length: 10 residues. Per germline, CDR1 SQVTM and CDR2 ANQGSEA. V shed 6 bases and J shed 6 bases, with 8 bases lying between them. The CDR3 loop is CSVGIAEAFF. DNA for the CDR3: TGCAGCGTCGGTATAGCTGAAGCTTTCTTT.

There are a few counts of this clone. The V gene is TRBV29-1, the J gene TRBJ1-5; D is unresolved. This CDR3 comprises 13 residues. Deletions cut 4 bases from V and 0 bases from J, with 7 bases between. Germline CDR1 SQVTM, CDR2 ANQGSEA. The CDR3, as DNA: TGCAGCGTTGGGAGGGATAGCAATCAGCCCCAGCATTTT. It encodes CSVGRDSNQPQHF.

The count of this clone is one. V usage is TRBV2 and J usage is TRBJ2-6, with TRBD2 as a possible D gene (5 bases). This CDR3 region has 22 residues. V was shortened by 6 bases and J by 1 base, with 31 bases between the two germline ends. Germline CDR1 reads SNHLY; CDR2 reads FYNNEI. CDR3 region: CASSDYLSLLDDTGSGANVLTF. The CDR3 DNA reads TGTGCCAGCAGCGACTACCTCTCCCTATTGGACGACACGGGGTCTGGGGCCAACGTCCTGACTTTC.

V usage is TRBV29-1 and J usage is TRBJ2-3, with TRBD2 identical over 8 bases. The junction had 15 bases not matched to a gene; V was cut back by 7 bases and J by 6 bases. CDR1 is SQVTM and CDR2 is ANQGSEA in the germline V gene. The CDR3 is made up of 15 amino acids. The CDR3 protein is CSAPGLAGSRDTQYF. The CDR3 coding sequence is TGCAGCGCCCCTGGGCTAGCGGGTTCACGGGATACGCAGTATTTT.

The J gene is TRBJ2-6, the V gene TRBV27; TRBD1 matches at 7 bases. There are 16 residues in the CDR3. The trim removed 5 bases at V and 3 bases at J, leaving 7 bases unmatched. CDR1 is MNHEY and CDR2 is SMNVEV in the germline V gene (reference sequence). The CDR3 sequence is CASSKRQGVGANVLTF. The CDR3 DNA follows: TGTGCCAGCAGTAAAAGACAGGGTGTTGGGGCCAACGTCCTGACTTTC.

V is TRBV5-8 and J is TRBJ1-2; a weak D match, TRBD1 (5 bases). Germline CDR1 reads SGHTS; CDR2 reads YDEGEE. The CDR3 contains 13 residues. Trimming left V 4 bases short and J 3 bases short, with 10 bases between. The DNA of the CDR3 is TGTGCCAGCAGCCGACAGACAGACTATGGCTACACCTTC. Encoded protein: CASSRQTDYGYTF. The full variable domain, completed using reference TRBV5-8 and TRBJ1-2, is EAGVTQSPTHLIKTRGQQATLRCSPISGHTSVYWYQQALGLGLQFLLWYDEGEERNRGNFPPRFSGRQFPNYSSELNVNALELEDSALYLCASSRQTDYGYTFGSGTRLTVV.

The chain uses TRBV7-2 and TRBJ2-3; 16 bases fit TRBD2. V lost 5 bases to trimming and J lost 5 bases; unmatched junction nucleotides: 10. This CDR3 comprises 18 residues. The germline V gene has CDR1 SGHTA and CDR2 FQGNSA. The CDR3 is CASSATGTSGRARDTQYF. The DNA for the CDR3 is TGTGCCAGCAGCGCCACCGGGACTAGCGGGAGGGCCAGAGATACGCAGTATTTT.

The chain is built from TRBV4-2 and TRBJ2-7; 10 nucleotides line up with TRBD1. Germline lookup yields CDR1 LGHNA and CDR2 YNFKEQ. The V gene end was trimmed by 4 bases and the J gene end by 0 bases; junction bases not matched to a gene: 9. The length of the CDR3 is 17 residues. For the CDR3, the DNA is TGTGCCAGCAGCCTAACTGGACAGGGGGTAAACTCCTACGAGCAGTACTTC. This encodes CASSLTGQGVNSYEQYF.

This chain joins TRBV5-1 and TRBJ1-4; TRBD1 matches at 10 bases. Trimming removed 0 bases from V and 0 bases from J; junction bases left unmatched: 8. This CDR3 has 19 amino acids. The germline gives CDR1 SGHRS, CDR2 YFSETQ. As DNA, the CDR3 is TGCGCCAGCAGCTTGGCCTTAGGGACAGGGGACGCAACTAATGAAAAACTGTTTTTT. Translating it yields CASSLALGTGDATNEKLFF.

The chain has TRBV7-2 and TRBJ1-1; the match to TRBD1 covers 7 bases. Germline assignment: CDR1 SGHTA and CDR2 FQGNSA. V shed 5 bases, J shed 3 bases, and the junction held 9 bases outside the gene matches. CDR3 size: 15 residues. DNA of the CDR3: TGTGCCAGCAGCCCGAGGGGCAGGGGGTACACTGAAGCTTTCTTT. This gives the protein CASSPRGRGYTEAFF.

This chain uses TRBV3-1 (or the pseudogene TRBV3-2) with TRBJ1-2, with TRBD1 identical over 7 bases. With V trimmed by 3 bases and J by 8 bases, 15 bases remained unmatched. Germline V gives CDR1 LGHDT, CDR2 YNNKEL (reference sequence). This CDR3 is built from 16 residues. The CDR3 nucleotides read TGTGCCAGCAGCCAGAATGACAGGGAGCCTTACGGGGGCTACACCTTC. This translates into CASSQNDREPYGGYTF.

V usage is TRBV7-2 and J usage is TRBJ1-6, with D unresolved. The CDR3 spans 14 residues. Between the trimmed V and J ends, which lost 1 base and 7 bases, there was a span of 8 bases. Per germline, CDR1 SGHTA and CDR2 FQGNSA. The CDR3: CASSLVVSNSPLHF. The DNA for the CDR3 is TGTGCCAGCAGCTTAGTTGTCTCCAATTCACCCCTCCACTTT.

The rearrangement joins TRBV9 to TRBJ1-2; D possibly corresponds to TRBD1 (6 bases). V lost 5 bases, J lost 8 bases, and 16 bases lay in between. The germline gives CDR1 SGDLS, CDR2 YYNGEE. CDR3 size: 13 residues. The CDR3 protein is CASSGTGSIGYTF. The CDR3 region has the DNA TGTGCCAGCAGTGGAACAGGGTCAATAGGCTACACCTTC.

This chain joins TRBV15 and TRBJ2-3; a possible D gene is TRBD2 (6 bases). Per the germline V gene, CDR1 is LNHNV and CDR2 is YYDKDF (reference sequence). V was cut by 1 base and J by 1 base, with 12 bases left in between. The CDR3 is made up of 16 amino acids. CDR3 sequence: CATSRAKGTRTDTQYF. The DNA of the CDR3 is TGTGCCACCAGCAGAGCGAAGGGGACTCGCACAGATACGCAGTATTTT.

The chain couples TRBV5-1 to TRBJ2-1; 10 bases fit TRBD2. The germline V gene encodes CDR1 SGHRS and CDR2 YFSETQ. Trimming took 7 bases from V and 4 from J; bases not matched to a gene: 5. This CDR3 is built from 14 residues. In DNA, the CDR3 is TGCGCCAGCGGAATAGCGGGGGGTTACAATGAGCAGTTCTTC. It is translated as CASGIAGGYNEQFF.

DNA for the CDR3: TGCGCCAGCAGCTTTGGAGGGGGGGCTCCGGAGACCCAGTACTTC. Protein: CASSFGGGAPETQYF. The rearrangement links TRBV5-1 to TRBJ2-5, with a tentative D call TRBD2 (7 bases). The V gene's germline CDR1 is SGHRS and CDR2 YFSETQ. Trimming removed 2 bases from V and 5 bases from J, with 16 bases in between. The CDR3 has 15 residues.

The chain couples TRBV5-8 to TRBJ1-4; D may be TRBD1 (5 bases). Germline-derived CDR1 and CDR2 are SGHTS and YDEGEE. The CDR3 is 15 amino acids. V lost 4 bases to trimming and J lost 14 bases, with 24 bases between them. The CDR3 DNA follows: TGTGCCAGCAGCGTTCGGACACCTACTCTAGGAGGGCTGTTTTTT. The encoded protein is CASSVRTPTLGGLFF. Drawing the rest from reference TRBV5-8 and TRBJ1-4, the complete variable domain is EAGVTQSPTHLIKTRGQQATLRCSPISGHTSVYWYQQALGLGLQFLLWYDEGEERNRGNFPPRFSGRQFPNYSSELNVNALELEDSALYLCASSVRTPTLGGLFFGSGTQLSVL.

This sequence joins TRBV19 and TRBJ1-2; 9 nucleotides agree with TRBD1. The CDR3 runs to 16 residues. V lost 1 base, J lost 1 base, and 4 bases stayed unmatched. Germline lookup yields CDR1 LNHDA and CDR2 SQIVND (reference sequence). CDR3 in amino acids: CASSIAPTGGNYGYTF. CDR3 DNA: TGTGCCAGTAGTATAGCCCCGACAGGGGGTAACTATGGCTACACCTTC.

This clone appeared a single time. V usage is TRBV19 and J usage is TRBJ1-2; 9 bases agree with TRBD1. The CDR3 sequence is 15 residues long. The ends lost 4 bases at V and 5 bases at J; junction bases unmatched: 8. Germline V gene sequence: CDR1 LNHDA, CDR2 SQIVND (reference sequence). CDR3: CASSTKTGGIYGYTF. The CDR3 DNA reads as TGTGCCAGTAGTACGAAGACAGGGGGAATTTATGGCTACACCTTC.

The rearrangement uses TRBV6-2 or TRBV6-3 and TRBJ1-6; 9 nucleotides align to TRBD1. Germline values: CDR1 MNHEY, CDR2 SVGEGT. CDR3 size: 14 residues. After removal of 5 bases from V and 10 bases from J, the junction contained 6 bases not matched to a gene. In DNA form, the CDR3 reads TGTGCCAGCAGTGCTCGACAGGGGGACTCACCCCTCCACTTT. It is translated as CASSARQGDSPLHF.

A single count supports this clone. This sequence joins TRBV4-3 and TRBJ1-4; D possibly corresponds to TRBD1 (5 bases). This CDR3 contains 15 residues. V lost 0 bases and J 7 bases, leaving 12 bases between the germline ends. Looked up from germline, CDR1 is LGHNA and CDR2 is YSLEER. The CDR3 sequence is CASSQDPGEVEKLFF. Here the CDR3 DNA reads TGCGCCAGCAGCCAAGATCCGGGGGAAGTTGAAAAACTGTTTTTT.